The clone carrying this TCR beta chain was seen repeatedly, ten times or more. Its specificity is not known. TCR beta CDR3 regions were amplified from RNA transcripts. TCR CDR3 regions were first amplified by RT-PCR with HTBI primers. Using its own MiXCR run on the multiplex PCR reads, TCRdb lists one record per CDR3 protein. The sample includes approximately 270,000 distinct CDR3 sequences, roughly 14% of them seen just once. These data originate in a study of T cells in Graves' hyperthyroidism and ophthalmopathy. The PBMCs were taken from approximately 11 ml of fresh peripheral blood. The CDR3 has 12 residues. Trimming left V 3 bases short and J 1 base short, with 3 bases between. Study results and limitations: From stable hyperthyroidism, ophthalmopathy was set apart by a 13 V-J model. In validation, the model predicted ophthalmopathy. These predictions came a median roughly six months before onset.

The rearrangement links TRBV12-3 or TRBV12-4 to TRBJ1-1; D call uncertain. The TCR was taken from a woman in her forties with Graves' hyperthyroidism that later progressed to Graves' ophthalmopathy. The sequenced material came from blood. CDR3 DNA sequence: TGTGCCAGCAGTTTCTCGAACACTGAAGCTTTCTTT. Amino acid sequence: CASSFSNTEAFF.